This T cell receptor (beta chain) was documented in a study of regulatory T cells in long-lasting Graves disease. General study points: Under persistent disease, TRBV28, TRBJ1-2 and TRBJ2-5 were used preferentially. TCR diversity in persistent Graves' patients was below that of newly diagnosed ones.

The CDR3 runs to 13 residues. Unmatched junction bases numbered 3, after V lost 5 bases and J lost 3 bases. Germline-derived CDR1 and CDR2 are MDHEN and SYDVKM. CDR3-region Arm-PCR and iRepertoire HTBI primers produced the TCR beta libraries. TCRdb independently ran MiXCR on the multiplex PCR reads; one entry per CDR3 protein. The sample has 650,000 to 850,000 distinct CDR3 sequences; about 32% are singletons. Time point of the sample: persistent/refractory GD, antithyroid drugs over 5 years with positive TRAb. PBMC RNA was the source of the TCR library. By American Thyroid Association guidelines, Graves' disease was diagnosed in the cohort. This clonotype appeared many times. Its antigen is undetermined.

This receptor was taken from a female donor with Graves disease. The material sequenced was peripheral blood mononuclear cells (PBMCs), taken when the disease was refractory, from a patient treated with antithyroid drugs. The chain combines TRBV28 with TRBJ2-5; TRBD1 matches at 7 bases. This CDR3 reads CASSHQGEETQYF. The CDR3 nucleotides read TGTGCCAGCAGTCACCAGGGGGAAGAGACCCAGTACTTC.